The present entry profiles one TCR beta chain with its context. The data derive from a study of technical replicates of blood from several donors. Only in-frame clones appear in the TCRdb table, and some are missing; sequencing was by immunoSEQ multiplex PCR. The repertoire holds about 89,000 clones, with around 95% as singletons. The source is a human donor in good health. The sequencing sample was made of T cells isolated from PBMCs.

CDR3 region: CASSAGQVGNQPQHF. For the CDR3, the DNA is TGTGCCAGCAGCGCGGGACAGGTGGGAAATCAGCCCCAGCATTTT. The chain has TRBV7-9 and TRBJ1-5; TRBD1 agrees at 8 bases. CDR3 length: 15 amino acids. The V gene's germline CDR1 is SEHNR and CDR2 FQNEAQ (reference sequence). V gave up 5 bases and J gave up 4 bases; unmatched junction bases: 7.